This T cell receptor beta chain stems from a study of blood T cell repertoires in COVID-19 (dated by TCRdb to the early 2020s). About the investigation overall: Collaborator samples came from the United States, Italy and Spain and covered acute and convalescent phases of COVID-19. Nearly every sample came with metadata listing a de-identified subject ID, COVID-19 status, age in years and sex. The material from the prospective study consisted of cDNA or gDNA derived from T cells, B-cell-depleted T cells, or PBMCs. The dataset comprised deeply sampled blood TCRbeta repertoires from subjects exposed to, actively infected with, or recovered from COVID-19. Samples came from the ongoing ImmuneRACE study (first 160 participants) plus 1,254 subjects from 6 global collaborators. The repertoires were made available in a free public database intended to serve as a resource for research on the immune response to SARS-CoV-2. HLA class I and class II types, where available, came from metadata supplied by the sample provider rather than from assay-based typing. Study-wide conclusions, independent of this receptor: The quantity of clinical and demographic metadata differed by source and by participant and was supplied without curation.

The junction shows trimming of 5 bases on V and 5 bases on J, plus 10 bases between the germline ends. In the germline V gene (reference sequence), CDR1 corresponds to SEHNR and CDR2 to FQNEAQ. Inclusive of the bounding cysteine and phenylalanine, the CDR3 is 12 residues long. Only CDR3 DNA is held: 36 bases, read in frame from base 1. Concerning this clone: The clone's antigen remains unknown. No much larger clone is present one base from it, and per-base qualities are unavailable.

Enrolling through a virtual design, the prospective study's participants ranged in age from roughly 18 to 95 years and lived across about two dozen United States geographic areas. To assign participants to cohorts, the prospective study relied on clinical history that participants themselves reported in a screening survey and a study questionnaire. In the prospective study, mobile phlebotomists collected whole blood, serum and a nasopharyngeal or oropharyngeal swab from each participant. Additional blood draws and questionnaires over an approximately two-month period could optionally be provided by prospective study participants. Before DNA extraction, blood samples from the prospective study were shipped at room temperature or frozen. TCRbeta CDR3 regions were amplified from genomic DNA using the immunoSEQ Assay, a bias-controlled multiplex PCR. The authors' analysis ran thus. The number of nucleated cells in each sample was estimated by amplification of reference gene primers within the assay. To quantify the absolute abundance of each unique TCRbeta CDR3 rearrangement, sequence reads were collapsed and filtered. For each sample, productive Simpson clonality was calculated as the square root of Simpson's diversity index over productive rearrangements. The table comes from immuneACCESS by way of TCRdb, which keeps in-frame sequences with V and J called. Part of the clones is missing from these tables; in studies checked, under half for an unresolved V gene and the rest for unknown reasons. V, J and clone size derive from that table, while D and trimming were established from the DNA sequence. This sample holds about 210,000 clones; approximately 88% were observed only once. The leading ten clones occupy about a tenth of the sample.

The receptor chain draws on TRBV7-9 and TRBJ2-7; the D gene is not confidently resolved. Sample: PBMCs or T cells enriched from blood (not recorded which). This TCR derives from a young man with acute COVID-19. The DNA sequence follows: TGTGCCAGCAGCGTGAGCCCTCACGAGCAGTACTTC. Its amino acids are CASSVSPHEQYF.